One and the same sample provided the 18 T cell receptor beta chains below, sequenced in a study of cytotoxic CD8 clonotypes in ibrutinib-treated CLL. Measured with immunoSEQ multiplex PCR; TCRdb has only the in-frame clones, and not every one. The sample includes some 200,000 clones, around 72% of them seen just once. The input for sequencing was PBMCs, taken after 24 months of ibrutinib treatment. These receptors originate from a human donor with chronic lymphocytic leukemia.

V is TRBV18 and J is TRBJ1-1; a possible D gene is TRBD1 (5 bases). CDR1 is KGHSH and CDR2 is LQKENI in the germline V gene. Deletions cut 4 bases from V and 0 bases from J, with 6 bases between. The CDR3 has 13 residues. The CDR3 is CASSQGMNTEAFF. For the CDR3, the DNA is TGTGCCAGCTCACAGGGGATGAACACTGAAGCTTTCTTT. The full variable domain, its missing parts supplied by reference TRBV18 and TRBJ1-1, is NAGVMQNPRHLVRRRGQEARLRCSPMKGHSHVYWYRQLPEEGLKFMVYLQKENIIDESGMPKERFSAEFPKEGPSILRIQQVVRGDSAAYFCASSQGMNTEAFFGQGTRLTVV.

V gene TRBV4-2 combines with J gene TRBJ1-5; D call uncertain. The CDR3 is made up of 13 amino acids. The germline V gene has CDR1 LGHNA and CDR2 YNFKEQ. Trimming removed 0 bases from V and 9 bases from J, with 9 bases in between. The CDR3: CASSQDRNMPQHF. The CDR3 region has the DNA TGTGCCAGCAGCCAAGACCGGAATATGCCCCAGCATTTT.

The J gene is TRBJ1-5, the V gene TRBV15; D unresolved. CDR3 length: 15 residues. The germline V gene has CDR1 LNHNV and CDR2 YYDKDF (reference sequence). V gave up 4 bases and J gave up 3 bases, with 13 bases separating them. The CDR3 DNA sequence: TGTGCCACCAGCAAATTTGGGCGGCTCAATCAGCCCCAGCATTTT. Translated, it gives CATSKFGRLNQPQHF.

The chain joins TRBV6-5 to TRBJ2-7; D gene unclear. Germline-derived CDR1 and CDR2 are MNHEY and SVGAGI. V dropped 3 bases and J dropped 3 bases, with 15 bases sitting between them. The CDR3 runs 15 residues. This CDR3 reads CASSYGLRKGYEQYF. In DNA form, the CDR3 reads TGTGCCAGCAGTTATGGGCTCCGGAAGGGCTACGAGCAGTACTTC.

This clone was picked up one time. This chain joins TRBV2 and TRBJ1-2; D gene uncertain. Trimming removed 2 bases at V and 7 bases at J, with 8 bases between. The CDR3 covers 12 residues. CDR1 and CDR2 (germline): SNHLY, FYNNEI. CDR3 nucleotides: TGTGCCAGCAGTGAATCCGGATCTGGCTACACCTTC. This codes for CASSESGSGYTF.

The chain employs TRBV19 and TRBJ1-4; TRBD1 matches 7 bases. Trimming took 2 bases from V and 4 from J; bases not matched to a gene: 7. Looked up from germline, CDR1 is LNHDA and CDR2 is SQIVND (reference sequence). The length of the CDR3 is 16 residues. The CDR3 sequence: CASSITPGQFNEKLFF. The CDR3 DNA reads TGTGCCAGTAGTATAACACCGGGACAGTTTAATGAAAAACTGTTTTTT.

The chain carries TRBV7-2 and TRBJ2-5; D unresolved. Germline CDR1 reads SGHTA; CDR2 reads FQGNSA. V lost 2 bases and J 5 bases, leaving 6 bases between the germline ends. The CDR3 runs 12 residues. The CDR3 here is CASSLWLETQYF. The DNA of the CDR3 is TGTGCCAGCAGCTTATGGCTGGAGACCCAGTACTTC.

This clone was seen only once. The rearrangement uses TRBV10-3 and TRBJ2-7; D is possibly TRBD1 or TRBD2 (5 bases each). The CDR3 extends over 12 amino acids. The V gene's germline CDR1 is ENHRY and CDR2 SYGVKD. Trimming left V 10 bases short and J 0 bases short, with 10 bases between. CDR3 in DNA: TGTGCCACCGGGACGGGCTCCTACGAGCAGTACTTC. Amino acid sequence: CATGTGSYEQYF.

This clone was counted many times. The chain links TRBV4-1 to TRBJ1-5, with D possibly matching TRBD1 (6 bases). The V end was cut by 4 bases, the J end by 2 bases, with 15 bases between. Germline V lookup: CDR1 MGHRA, CDR2 YSYEKL. The CDR3 spans 16 residues. The CDR3 bases are TGCGCCAGCAGCCGCACCAAACAGGGCGGCAATCAGCCCCAGCATTTT. Translating it yields CASSRTKQGGNQPQHF.

This rearrangement joins TRBV2 to TRBJ2-5, with D unresolved. There are 10 residues in the CDR3. Germline CDR1 and CDR2: SNHLY and FYNNEI. V was clipped by 6 bases and J by 5 bases, with 4 bases between them. For the CDR3, the DNA is TGTGCCAGCAGAAGTGAGACCCAGTACTTC. This encodes CASRSETQYF.

This chain links TRBV5-6 with TRBJ2-7; D gene ambiguous. Per germline, CDR1 SGHDT and CDR2 YYEEEE. The CDR3 spans 11 residues. Trimming shortened V by 0 bases and J by 9 bases, and 7 bases separated the two germline ends. The CDR3 loop reads CASSLGKRQYF. DNA of the CDR3: TGTGCCAGCAGCTTGGGGAAAAGGCAGTACTTC.

The chain couples TRBV4-2 to TRBJ2-3; 11 bases are shared with TRBD2. The CDR3 contains 18 residues. J was trimmed by 1 base and V by 0 bases; bases with no gene match: 6. The germline V gene encodes CDR1 LGHNA and CDR2 YNFKEQ. CDR3 amino acids: CASSQDPHSGRGTDTQYF. The DNA for the CDR3 is TGTGCCAGCAGCCAAGATCCGCATAGCGGGAGGGGCACAGATACGCAGTATTTT.

The V call is TRBV5-1, the J call TRBJ2-1; a possible D gene is TRBD1 (5 bases). Deletions cut 2 bases from V and 6 bases from J, with 12 bases between. The CDR3 covers 14 residues. Germline values: CDR1 SGHRS, CDR2 YFSETQ. As DNA, the CDR3 is TGCGCCAGCAGCTTCCAGGGCGATGGCAATGAGCAGTTCTTC. It is translated as CASSFQGDGNEQFF.

V gene TRBV5-1 combines with J gene TRBJ2-1; TRBD2 matches at 11 bases. Germline V gives CDR1 SGHRS, CDR2 YFSETQ. CDR3 size: 15 residues. Unmatched junction bases numbered 9, after V lost 4 bases and J lost 9 bases. The CDR3 nucleotides read TGCGCCAGCAGCCCCCTTAGCGGGAGGGAAGGTGAGCAGTTCTTC. It translates to CASSPLSGREGEQFF.

The V gene is TRBV25-1, the J gene TRBJ2-7; tentatively, D is TRBD2 (6 bases). The length of the CDR3 is 14 residues. The germline CDR1 and CDR2 sequences are MGHDK and SYGVNS. Trimming took off 6 bases at V and 2 bases at J, with 14 bases between the two ends. The CDR3 loop reads CASRPGAGTYEQYF. DNA of the CDR3: TGTGCCAGCAGACCGGGAGCCGGGACCTACGAGCAGTACTTC.

The DNA of the CDR3 is TGTGCCAGCAGCTTAGCTAATATAGGAGAGACCCAGTACTTC. It yields the protein CASSLANIGETQYF. The rearrangement joins TRBV11-2 to TRBJ2-5; D not resolved. Germline CDR1 and CDR2: SGHAT and FQNNGV. The CDR3 has 14 residues. Trimming pared 1 base from V and 4 bases from J, leaving 10 bases between. Combining the CDR3 with reference TRBV11-2 and TRBJ2-5 gives the whole variable domain EAGVAQSPRYKIIEKRQSVAFWCNPISGHATLYWYQQILGQGPKLLIQFQNNGVVDDSQLPKDRFSAERLKGVDSTLKIQPAKLEDSAVYLCASSLANIGETQYFGPGTRLLVL.

This clone was seen just once. This chain uses TRBV30 with TRBJ2-3; 10 nucleotides align to TRBD2. With V trimmed by 2 bases and J by 9 bases, 17 bases remained unmatched. Per germline, CDR1 GTSNPN and CDR2 SVGIG (reference sequence). This CDR3 comprises 17 residues. The CDR3 loop reads CAWSPLAGAGGVWTQYF. In DNA form, the CDR3 reads TGTGCCTGGAGTCCCCTAGCAGGAGCGGGAGGGGTGTGGACGCAGTATTTT.

The chain couples TRBV15 to TRBJ2-7; D possibly corresponds to TRBD2 (5 bases). The V gene lost 5 bases and the J gene lost 3 bases, with 11 bases spanning the gap. The V gene's germline CDR1 is LNHNV and CDR2 YYDKDF (reference sequence). The CDR3 length is 13 residues. The CDR3, as DNA: TGTGCCACCAGCCGCGAGGGCAACTACGAGCAGTACTTC. As protein: CATSREGNYEQYF.